This T cell receptor beta chain was identified in a study of blood T cell repertoires in COVID-19. About the study: Material from acute and convalescent COVID-19 was sourced from the United States, Italy and Spain.

The CDR3 covers 19 residues. V shed 1 base and J shed 2 bases, with 24 bases lying between them. Germline CDR1 and CDR2: LGHDT and YNNKEL (reference sequence). Here immunoSEQ multiplex PCR was the method, and the copy in TCRdb shows in-frame clones only, minus some. Of under 150,000 clones listed, roughly 80% are singletons. This clonotype was sampled from a man between 65 and 80 years old with acute or convalescent COVID-19. Sequenced material: peripheral blood. The chain combines TRBV3-1 (or the pseudogene TRBV3-2) with TRBJ2-7, with D maybe TRBD1 (6 bases). The CDR3, as DNA: TGTGCCAGCAGCCAAGCTTACCCTTTACCACGTGAGGGGGCCTACGAGCAGTACTTC. Its protein product is CASSQAYPLPREGAYEQYF.